The 25 T cell receptor beta chains in this list originate from one sample, sequenced in a study of Graves' ophthalmopathy and Graves' hyperthyroidism. CDR3 regions of TCR beta were amplified from RNA transcripts. In the first round, RT-PCR was carried out with HTBI primers, and a multiplex PCR formed the second round. Using its own MiXCR run on the multiplex PCR reads, TCRdb lists one record per CDR3 protein. The table includes hundreds of thousands of distinct CDR3 sequences, about two fifths detected once. Sequencing was performed on peripheral blood. The receptors stem from an adult man with Graves' ophthalmopathy.

The rearrangement uses TRBV6-6 and TRBJ1-1; 7 bases are a match to TRBD1. The length of the CDR3 is 15 residues. After removal of 6 bases from V and 5 bases from J, the junction contained 12 bases not matched to a gene. The germline V gene has CDR1 MNHNY and CDR2 SVGAGI (reference sequence). This CDR3 is CASRGDRVSWTEAFF. The CDR3, as DNA: TGTGCCAGCAGGGGAGACAGGGTTTCGTGGACTGAAGCTTTCTTT.

The V and J genes are TRBV14 and TRBJ2-7, with TRBD2 identical over 13 bases. The V and J ends lost 0 bases and 4 bases, in that order; junction bases with no gene match: 6. CDR1 is SGHDN, CDR2 FVKESK, per germline. The CDR3 length is 17 residues. CDR3 sequence: CASSQDPLAGGPYEQYF. The CDR3 DNA sequence: TGTGCCAGCAGCCAAGATCCACTAGCGGGAGGGCCTTACGAGCAGTACTTC.

In its sample, this clonotype was seen many times. The gene calls are TRBV19 and TRBJ2-2; TRBD1 matches at 7 bases. This CDR3 has 15 residues. Trimming at V came to 3 bases and at J to 4 bases, leaving 5 bases not matched to a gene. Germline V gene data show CDR1 as LNHDA and CDR2 as SQIVND (reference sequence). CDR3 nucleotides: TGTGCCAGTAGTATCGACAGGGCCCTCACCGGGGAGCTGTTTTTT. The encoded protein is CASSIDRALTGELFF.

This sequence joins TRBV9 and TRBJ2-2; D might be TRBD2 (7 bases). CDR1 and CDR2 from the germline V gene are SGDLS and YYNGEE. CDR3 length: 17 residues. V lost 0 bases and J lost 4, with 16 bases in between. CDR3 sequence reads: CASSVAGGGASTGELFF. Written as DNA, the CDR3 is TGTGCCAGCAGCGTAGCTGGGGGGGGGGCTTCCACCGGGGAGCTGTTTTTT.

This clonotype was seen just once. The CDR3 bases are TGTGCCAGCAGCTTAGGCGGGGGGCGCGGCAATGAGCAGTTCTTC. It codes for CASSLGGGRGNEQFF. The chain uses TRBV7-2 and TRBJ2-7, with TRBD2 matching 8 bases. The end of the DNA aligns better with TRBJ2-1, so the J call may be wrong. The V gene's germline CDR1 is SGHTA and CDR2 FQGNSA. The CDR3 length is 15 residues.

About this clonotype itself: A much bigger clone sits one base away, suggesting this may be a read error. The V gene is TRBV7-6, the J gene TRBJ2-7, with TRBD2 identical over 7 bases. There are 16 residues in the CDR3. Germline V lookup: CDR1 SGHVS, CDR2 FNYEAQ. The CDR3 protein is CASSPRWSGTSYGQYF. The CDR3 DNA reads TGTGCCAGCAGCCCCCGTTGGAGCGGGACCTCCTACGGGCAGTACTTC.

The chain uses TRBV7-2 and TRBJ2-5, with TRBD1 identical over 9 bases. CDR1 SGHTA and CDR2 FQGNSA come from the germline V gene. V lost 7 bases and J lost 5; bases outside the gene matches: 5. This CDR3 has 13 residues. The CDR3 region is CASTTGTGETQYF. CDR3 DNA: TGTGCCAGCACCACAGGGACAGGGGAGACCCAGTACTTC. The complete variable domain, with remaining parts taken from reference TRBV7-2 and TRBJ2-5, reads GAGVSQSPSNKVTEKGKDVELRCDPISGHTALYWYRQSLGQGLEFLIYFQGNSAPDKSGLPSDRFSAERTGGSVSTLTIQRTQQEDSAVYLCASTTGTGETQYFGPGTRLLVL.

This chain links TRBV19 with TRBJ2-5; 11 bases align to TRBD2. The germline V gene has CDR1 LNHDA and CDR2 SQIVND (reference sequence). The CDR3 is 17 amino acids. Losses at the gene ends were 3 bases for V and 3 bases for J; bases not matched to a gene: 9. CDR3 residues: CASSIFLAGGPKETQYF. Here the CDR3 DNA reads TGTGCCAGTAGTATTTTTCTAGCGGGAGGACCGAAAGAGACCCAGTACTTC.

The chain has TRBV29-1 and TRBJ2-5; 10 nucleotides align to TRBD2. This CDR3 spans 14 amino acids. The J segment lost 2 bases and the V segment lost 7 bases, leaving 7 bases of the junction unmatched. In germline, CDR1 is SQVTM, CDR2 ANQGSEA. The CDR3 spells CSATRTSGQETQYF. The CDR3 nucleotides are TGCAGCGCCACCCGGACTAGCGGTCAAGAGACCCAGTACTTC.

The rearrangement joins TRBV27 to TRBJ2-7; 11 bases align to TRBD1. V lost 5 bases to trimming and J lost 3 bases; unmatched junction nucleotides: 9. The length of the CDR3 is 16 residues. In germline, CDR1 is MNHEY, CDR2 SMNVEV (reference sequence). CDR3: CASSRGTGGLHYEQYF. As DNA, the CDR3 is TGTGCCAGCAGTCGAGGGACAGGGGGACTACACTACGAGCAGTACTTC.

This chain uses TRBV27 with TRBJ2-7; TRBD1 matches at 10 bases. Trimming at V came to 0 bases and at J to 9 bases, leaving 8 bases not matched to a gene. Germline lookup yields CDR1 MNHEY and CDR2 SMNVEV (reference sequence). The CDR3 has 15 residues. CDR3 region: CASSLSAGTGEVQYF. The CDR3 region has the DNA TGTGCCAGCAGTTTATCGGCCGGGACAGGGGAGGTGCAGTACTTC.

With regard to this clonotype: A much bigger clone sits one base away, suggesting this may be a read error. The CDR3 loop is CSALGLGKGTQYF. The DNA for the CDR3 is TGCAGTGCTCTTGGACTAGGCAAAGGGACCCAGTACTTC. The chain links TRBV20-1 to TRBJ2-5; 7 nucleotides line up with TRBD2. V was pared by 5 bases and J by 7 bases, with 10 bases of the junction left unmatched. The CDR3 is made up of 13 amino acids. The germline V gene encodes CDR1 DFQATT and CDR2 SNEGSKA (reference sequence).

This clonotype was recorded at least ten times. The chain links TRBV19 to TRBJ1-3; D is unresolved. Germline lookup yields CDR1 LNHDA and CDR2 SQIVND (reference sequence). This CDR3 region has 14 residues. Trimming pared 10 bases from V and 0 bases from J, leaving 13 bases between. The CDR3 sequence is CATERHRSGNTIYF. The CDR3 DNA is TGTGCCACCGAGAGACATCGCTCTGGAAACACCATATATTTT.

With respect to this clonotype: One end of the junction fails to match germline, which may point to a read error. The rearrangement joins TRBV7-2 to TRBJ2-3; D is undetermined. The CDR3 has 15 residues. Germline values: CDR1 SGHTA, CDR2 FQGNSA. The CDR3 coding sequence is TGCGCCAGCAGACCGTCTGGGGAAAGCACAGATACGCAGTATTTT. It codes for CASRPSGESTDTQYF.

This clonotype occurred many times. This chain uses TRBV7-6 with TRBJ2-6; D not resolved. V lost 5 bases to trimming and J lost 0 bases, with 8 bases between them. This CDR3 has 15 residues. Germline V gives CDR1 SGHVS, CDR2 FNYEAQ. CDR3 residues: CASSPYTSGANVLTF. The CDR3 nucleotides read TGTGCCAGCAGCCCATACACCTCTGGGGCCAACGTCCTGACTTTC.

V and J are TRBV7-3 and TRBJ2-7, with 9 bases lining up with TRBD1. V lost 4 bases to trimming and J lost 3 bases; unmatched junction nucleotides: 13. Germline V lookup: CDR1 SGHTA, CDR2 FQGTGA. The CDR3 spans 17 residues. The CDR3 spells CASSSPDRGRHGYEQYF. The CDR3 nucleotides read TGTGCCAGCAGCTCCCCAGACAGGGGGAGGCATGGCTACGAGCAGTACTTC.

The V gene is TRBV6-1, the J gene TRBJ1-2; 7 positions agree with TRBD1. V shed 3 bases and J 6 bases; nucleotides not matched to a gene: 7. This CDR3 has 14 amino acids. Germline values: CDR1 MNHNS, CDR2 SASEGT. The CDR3 reads CASSETGNWNGYTF. Written as DNA, the CDR3 is TGTGCCAGCAGTGAGACAGGGAATTGGAATGGCTACACCTTC.

The rearrangement links TRBV20-1 to TRBJ2-7, with 9 positions matching TRBD1. This CDR3 spans 14 amino acids. The V segment lost 1 base and the J segment 3 bases; nucleotides outside the gene matches: 4. Germline V gene sequence: CDR1 DFQATT, CDR2 SNEGSKA (reference sequence). The CDR3 nucleotides are TGCAGTGCTAGAGCGGGACAGGGTTACTACGAGCAGTACTTC. Protein sequence: CSARAGQGYYEQYF.

This clonotype was detected many times. The chain is built from TRBV10-3 and TRBJ1-4; 8 bases fit TRBD1. Germline V gene lookup returns CDR1 ENHRY and CDR2 SYGVKD. V dropped 10 bases and J dropped 7; count of bases not matched to a gene: 11. CDR3 length: 14 residues. The CDR3 spells CASSFDRGREKLFF. CDR3 sequence (DNA): TGTGCCAGCAGCTTCGACAGGGGCCGTGAAAAACTGTTTTTT.

The chain combines TRBV7-2 with TRBJ1-5; 7 positions match TRBD1. CDR1 SGHTA and CDR2 FQGNSA come from the germline V gene. CDR3 length equals 14 residues. The trim removed 5 bases at V and 15 bases at J, leaving 16 bases unmatched. The CDR3 region has the DNA TGTGCCAGCAGCCCCGGGACAGACCTGGCCCCTCCGCATTTT. It is translated as CASSPGTDLAPPHF.

This clonotype was recorded many times. The rearrangement joins TRBV4-1 to TRBJ1-4; 7 bases map to TRBD1. V trimming: 3 bases; J trimming: 6 bases; junction bases outside the gene matches: 7. Germline CDR1 and CDR2: MGHRA and YSYEKL. The CDR3 contains 15 residues. The CDR3 DNA follows: TGCGCCAGCAGCCAGCACGGGACAGCTTATGAAAAACTGTTTTTT. Protein product: CASSQHGTAYEKLFF.

Of note for this clonotype: Relative to the germline gene, one junction end is altered; a read error may explain this. This rearrangement joins TRBV11-2 to TRBJ2-7, with 12 bases that match TRBD2. The better agreement between TRBJ2-4 and the DNA end casts doubt on the J call. CDR1 SGHAT and CDR2 FQNNGV come from the germline V gene. The CDR3 covers 16 residues. CDR3 sequence reads: CASSLAELAGGSIQYF. CDR3 DNA: TGCGCCAGCAGCTTGGCCGAACTAGCGGGAGGTAGCATTCAGTACTTC.

The chain employs TRBV5-1 and TRBJ1-6, with TRBD1 matching over 7 bases. Per the germline V gene, CDR1 is SGHRS and CDR2 is YFSETQ. The CDR3 length is 15 residues. J gave up 7 bases and V 5 bases, and 9 bases lay outside the gene matches. The CDR3 DNA is TGCGCCAGCAGAGATGCAGGACAGGCCAATTCACCCCTCCACTTT. This sequence encodes CASRDAGQANSPLHF.

V usage is TRBV3-1 and J usage is TRBJ1-2, with D hard to call. V was trimmed by 7 bases and J by 9 bases, leaving 12 bases between them. The CDR3 extends over 11 amino acids. Per the germline V gene, CDR1 is LGHDT and CDR2 is YNNKEL (reference sequence). The CDR3 region has the DNA TGTGCCAGCAACCAGACACGGCGCTACACCTTC. This codes for CASNQTRRYTF.

This clonotype was observed many times. V gene TRBV6-6 combines with J gene TRBJ1-2, with TRBD1 identical over 7 bases. Trimming removed 0 bases from V and 10 bases from J; junction bases left unmatched: 17. This CDR3 spans 17 amino acids. Germline loops: CDR1 MNHNY, CDR2 SVGAGI (reference sequence). Here the CDR3 reads CASSYSFDDRDRDDYTF. CDR3 sequence (DNA): TGTGCCAGCAGTTACTCGTTCGACGACAGGGATCGAGATGACTACACCTTC.